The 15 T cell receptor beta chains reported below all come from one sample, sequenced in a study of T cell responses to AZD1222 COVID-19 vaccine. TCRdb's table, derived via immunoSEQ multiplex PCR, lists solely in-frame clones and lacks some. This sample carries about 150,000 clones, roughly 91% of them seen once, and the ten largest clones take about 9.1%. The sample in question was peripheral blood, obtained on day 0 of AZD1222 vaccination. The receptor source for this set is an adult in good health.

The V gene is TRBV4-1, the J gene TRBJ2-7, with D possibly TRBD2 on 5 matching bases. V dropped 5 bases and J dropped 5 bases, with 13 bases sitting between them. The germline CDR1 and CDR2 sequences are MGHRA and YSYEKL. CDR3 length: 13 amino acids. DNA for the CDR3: TGCGCCAGCAGCGCCGGCCCGGGGAACGAGCAGTACTTC. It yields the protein CASSAGPGNEQYF.

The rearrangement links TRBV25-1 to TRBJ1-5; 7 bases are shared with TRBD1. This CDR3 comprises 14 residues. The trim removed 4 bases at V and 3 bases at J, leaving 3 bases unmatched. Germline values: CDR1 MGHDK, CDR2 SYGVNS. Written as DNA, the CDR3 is TGTGCCAGCAGTGCACAGGGGATCAATCAGCCCCAGCATTTT. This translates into CASSAQGINQPQHF.

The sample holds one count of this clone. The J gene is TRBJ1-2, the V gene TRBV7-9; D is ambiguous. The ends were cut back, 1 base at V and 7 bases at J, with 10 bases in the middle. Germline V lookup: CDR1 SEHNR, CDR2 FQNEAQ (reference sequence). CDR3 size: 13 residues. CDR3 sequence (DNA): TGTGCCAGCAGCTTAGAACGGGCGGGTGGCTACACCTTC. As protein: CASSLERAGGYTF.

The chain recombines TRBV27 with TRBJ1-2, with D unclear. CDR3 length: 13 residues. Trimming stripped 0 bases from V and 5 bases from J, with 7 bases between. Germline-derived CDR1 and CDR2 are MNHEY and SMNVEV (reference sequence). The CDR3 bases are TGTGCCAGCAGTTTATCGGGCAAATATGGCTACACCTTC. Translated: CASSLSGKYGYTF.

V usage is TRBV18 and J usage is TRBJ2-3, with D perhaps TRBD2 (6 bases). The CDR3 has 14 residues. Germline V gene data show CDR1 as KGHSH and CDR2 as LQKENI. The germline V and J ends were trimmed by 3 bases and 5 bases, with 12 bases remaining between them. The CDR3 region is CASSPSQGGDTQYF. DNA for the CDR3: TGTGCCAGCTCACCTAGTCAGGGAGGAGATACGCAGTATTTT.

The CDR3 region is CASEKRGAHRELFF. The DNA for the CDR3 is TGTGCCAGCGAAAAGCGGGGGGCCCACCGGGAGCTGTTTTTT. The J gene is TRBJ2-2, the V gene TRBV19, with TRBD2 matching 9 bases. The V segment lost 9 bases and the J segment 9 bases; nucleotides outside the gene matches: 11. Per the germline V gene, CDR1 is LNHDA and CDR2 is SQIVND (reference sequence). The CDR3 runs to 14 residues.

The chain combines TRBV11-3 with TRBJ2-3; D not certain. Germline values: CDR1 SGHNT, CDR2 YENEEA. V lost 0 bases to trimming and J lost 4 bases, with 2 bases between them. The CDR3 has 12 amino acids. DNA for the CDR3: TGTGCCAGCAGCTTAGACGCAGATACGCAGTATTTT. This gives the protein CASSLDADTQYF.

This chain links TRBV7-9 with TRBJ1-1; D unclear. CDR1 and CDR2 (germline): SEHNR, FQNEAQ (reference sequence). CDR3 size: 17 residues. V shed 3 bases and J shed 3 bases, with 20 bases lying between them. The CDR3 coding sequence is TGTGCCAGCAGCTTCTTCCACGGGTGGGTGAGGGACACTGAAGCTTTCTTT. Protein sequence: CASSFFHGWVRDTEAFF.

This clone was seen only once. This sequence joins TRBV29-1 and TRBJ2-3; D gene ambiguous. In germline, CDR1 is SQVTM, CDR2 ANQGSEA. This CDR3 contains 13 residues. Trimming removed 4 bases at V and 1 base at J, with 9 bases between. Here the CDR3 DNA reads TGCAGCGTTGGACGTCCTGGCACAGATACGCAGTATTTT. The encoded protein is CSVGRPGTDTQYF.

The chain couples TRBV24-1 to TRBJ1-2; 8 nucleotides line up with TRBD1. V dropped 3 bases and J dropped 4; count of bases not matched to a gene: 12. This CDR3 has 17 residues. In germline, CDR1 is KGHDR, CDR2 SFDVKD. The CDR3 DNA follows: TGTGCCACCAGTGATCCCGGACAGGGCAAGGATAGCTATGGCTACACCTTC. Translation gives CATSDPGQGKDSYGYTF.

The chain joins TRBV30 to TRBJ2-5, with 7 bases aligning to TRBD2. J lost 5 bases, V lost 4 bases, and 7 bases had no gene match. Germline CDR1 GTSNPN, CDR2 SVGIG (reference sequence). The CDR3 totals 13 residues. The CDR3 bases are TGTGCCTGGACCCTGGGGGGGGACGAGACCCAGTACTTC. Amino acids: CAWTLGGDETQYF. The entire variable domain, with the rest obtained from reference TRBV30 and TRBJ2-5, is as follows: SQTIHQWPATLVQPVGSPLSLECTVEGTSNPNLYWYRQAAGRGLQLLFYSVGIGQISSEVPQNLSASRPQDRQFILSSKKLLLSDSGFYLCAWTLGGDETQYFGPGTRLLVL.

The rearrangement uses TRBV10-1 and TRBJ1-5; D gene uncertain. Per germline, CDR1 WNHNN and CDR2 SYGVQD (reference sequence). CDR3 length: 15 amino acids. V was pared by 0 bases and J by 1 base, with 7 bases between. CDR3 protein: CASSESSGSNQPQHF. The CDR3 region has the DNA TGCGCCAGCAGTGAGTCGTCGGGGAGCAATCAGCCCCAGCATTTT.

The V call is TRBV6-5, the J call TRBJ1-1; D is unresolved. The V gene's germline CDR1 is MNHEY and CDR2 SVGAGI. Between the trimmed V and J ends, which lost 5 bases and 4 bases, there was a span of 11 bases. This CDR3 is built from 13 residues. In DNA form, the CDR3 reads TGTGCCAGCAGTCGAGATGCGAGCACTGAAGCTTTCTTT. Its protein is CASSRDASTEAFF.

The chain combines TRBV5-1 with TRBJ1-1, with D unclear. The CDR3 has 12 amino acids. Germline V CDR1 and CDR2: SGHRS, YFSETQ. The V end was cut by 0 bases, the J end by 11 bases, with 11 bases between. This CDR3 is CASSLDSRGAFF. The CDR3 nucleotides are TGCGCCAGCAGCTTGGATAGTCGAGGGGCTTTCTTT.

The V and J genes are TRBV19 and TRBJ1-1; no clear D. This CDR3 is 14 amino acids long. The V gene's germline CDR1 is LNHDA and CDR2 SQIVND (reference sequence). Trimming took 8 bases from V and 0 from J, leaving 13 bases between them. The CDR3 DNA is TGTGCCAGTCGATCACTTAAGATGAACACTGAAGCTTTCTTT. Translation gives CASRSLKMNTEAFF.